The 11 T cell receptor beta chains listed next were all sequenced from one sample in a study of blood T cells in healthy people across ages. Then a second PCR, running about 6 to 11 cycles, was carried out with a sample-barcoded 5' primer and a J-beta primer mix. From the 5' RACE reads, TCRdb called clonotypes with MiXCR, one entry per CDR3 protein. The table shows 590,000 or so distinct CDR3 sequences, with approximately 30% occurring only once. The sample taken for sequencing was blood. The receptors originated from an elderly woman in good health.

This sequence joins TRBV9 and TRBJ2-3, with D tentatively TRBD1 or TRBD2 (6 bases each). V was pared by 7 bases and J by 5 bases, with 17 bases between. The CDR3 has 14 amino acids. Germline V gene data show CDR1 as SGDLS and CDR2 as YYNGEE. The CDR3 sequence: CASSWGAEVDTQYF. As DNA, the CDR3 is TGTGCCAGCTCTTGGGGGGCTGAGGTAGATACGCAGTATTTT.

The rearrangement links TRBV19 to TRBJ1-5; D unclear. V was cut by 6 bases and J by 4 bases, with 13 bases left in between. The CDR3 consists of 14 residues. Germline V gene sequence: CDR1 LNHDA, CDR2 SQIVND (reference sequence). In DNA, the CDR3 is TGTGCCAGTAGCGATCGGCTAGGGAATCAGCCCCAGCATTTT. This codes for CASSDRLGNQPQHF. Full variable domain (remainder filled in from reference TRBV19 and TRBJ1-5): DGGITQSPKYLFRKEGQNVTLSCEQNLNHDAMYWYRQDPGQGLRLIYYSQIVNDFQKGDIAEGYSVSREKKESFPLTVTSAQKNPTAFYLCASSDRLGNQPQHFGDGTRLSIL.

Points on this clonotype: A much larger clonotype is one base distant, so this may be a read error. The V gene is TRBV20-1, the J gene TRBJ2-3; TRBD2 matches 10 bases. The germline V gene encodes CDR1 DFQATT and CDR2 SNEGSKA (reference sequence). CDR3 length: 15 amino acids. V trimming: 7 bases; J trimming: 3 bases; junction bases outside the gene matches: 10. The DNA of the CDR3 is TGCAGTGTCTCGACGCGAGCGGGGGGGACAGATACGCAGTATTTT. Protein sequence: CSVSTRAGGTDTQYF.

This clonotype has at least ten counts. The CDR3 protein is CASSRRDSSYNEQFF. The CDR3 DNA sequence: TGTGCCAGCAGCCGCCGGGACAGCTCCTACAATGAGCAGTTCTTC. The J gene is TRBJ2-1, the V gene TRBV7-8; 7 bases map to TRBD1. V gave up 5 bases and J gave up 0 bases; unmatched junction bases: 4. CDR1 is SGHVS, CDR2 FQNEAQ, per germline. The CDR3 is made up of 15 amino acids.

This clonotype was observed a few times. One end of the junction does not line up with germline, which may come from a read error. The chain recombines TRBV5-6 with TRBJ1-6; perhaps TRBD1 as D (6 bases). This CDR3 comprises 13 residues. Germline V gene data show CDR1 as SGHDT and CDR2 as YYEEEE. CDR3 amino acids: CASQQGSDSPPHF. The CDR3 nucleotides are TGTGCCAGCCAACAGGGCTCGGATTCACCCCCCCACTTT.

Points on this clonotype: Possible read error: a much larger clone is one base away. This chain connects TRBV3-1 to TRBJ2-3; maybe TRBD2 (6 bases). Germline values: CDR1 LGHDT, CDR2 YNNKEL (reference sequence). The CDR3 contains 14 residues. V lost 8 bases, J lost 0 bases, and 12 bases lay in between. Written as DNA, the CDR3 is TGTGCCAGCGGCCGGGACTTAAGCACAGATACGCAGTATTTT. Protein sequence: CASGRDLSTDTQYF.

Worth noting for this clonotype: A much larger clone is a single base away; this may be a read error. V and J are TRBV6-2 or TRBV6-3 and TRBJ2-1; weak D call: TRBD2 (5 bases). This CDR3 comprises 12 residues. The germline V gene encodes CDR1 MNHEY and CDR2 SVGEGT. V was trimmed by 6 bases and J by 11 bases, leaving 14 bases between them. Written as DNA, the CDR3 is TGTGCCAGCAGCCGCACTAGTTTTAAGCAGTTCTTC. Amino acids: CASSRTSFKQFF.

This rearrangement joins TRBV6-1 to TRBJ1-4; D perhaps matches TRBD1 (5 bases). The CDR3 is made up of 14 amino acids. V shed 5 bases and J shed 10 bases, with 17 bases lying between them. CDR1 and CDR2 (germline): MNHNS, SASEGT. CDR3 amino acids: CASSKNFPDRKLFF. As DNA, the CDR3 is TGTGCCAGCAGTAAAAACTTCCCAGACAGAAAACTGTTTTTT.

This clonotype came up a few times. The chain employs TRBV30 and TRBJ1-1; possibly TRBD1 for D (5 bases). The germline V gene encodes CDR1 GTSNPN and CDR2 SVGIG (reference sequence). The CDR3 is 13 amino acids. The V gene lost 1 base and the J gene lost 3 bases, with 9 bases spanning the gap. As DNA, the CDR3 is TGTGCCTGGAGTGCAGGGCCGGACACTGAAGCTTTCTTT. It specifies CAWSAGPDTEAFF.

The table lists this clonotype with a few counts. This may stem from a read error, because a much larger clone lies one nucleotide away. The chain combines TRBV20-1 with TRBJ2-3; 9 positions agree with TRBD1. The germline V gene encodes CDR1 DFQATT and CDR2 SNEGSKA (reference sequence). V lost 4 bases, J lost 3 bases, and 5 bases stayed unmatched. The CDR3 sequence is 14 residues long. The CDR3 sequence is CSATHRGRTDTQYF. The CDR3 DNA reads as TGCAGTGCTACCCACAGGGGGCGGACAGATACGCAGTATTTT.

The genes are TRBV16 and TRBJ1-2, with D possibly matching TRBD1 (6 bases). Germline CDR1 is KGHSY and CDR2 is FQNENV. The CDR3 has 17 residues. With 3 bases removed from V and 3 bases from J, the gap between germline ends came to 20 bases. The CDR3 protein is CASSHPGGGREDYGYTF. The CDR3 region has the DNA TGTGCCAGCAGCCACCCCGGGGGGGGCAGGGAGGACTATGGCTACACCTTC.